Shown below are 28 T cell receptor beta chains from a single sample sequenced in a study of T cells after yellow fever vaccination. TCRdb re-called the 5' RACE reads with MiXCR, one entry per CDR3 protein. The table lists hundreds of thousands of distinct CDR3 sequences, approximately 13% of them singletons. Sequencing used PBMCs, obtained on the day of the yellow fever booster vaccination. These receptors originate from a man aged 25 to 40 who received the YFV17D yellow fever vaccine.

This clonotype was seen ten or more times. The V call is TRBV12-3 or TRBV12-4, the J call TRBJ2-1; D is ambiguous. The length of the CDR3 is 12 residues. The V and J ends lost 8 bases and 7 bases respectively, with 12 bases between them. CDR3 sequence reads: CASESEANEQFF. The CDR3 nucleotides read TGTGCCAGCGAGTCCGAGGCGAATGAGCAGTTCTTC.

The V and J genes are TRBV19 and TRBJ1-5, with D unclear. The CDR3 totals 14 residues. V shed 8 bases and J shed 2 bases, with 13 bases lying between them. Germline V gene sequence: CDR1 LNHDA, CDR2 SQIVND (reference sequence). For the CDR3, the DNA is TGTGCCAGTCGGCAGGCACCAGGCAATCAGCCCCAGCATTTT. It codes for CASRQAPGNQPQHF.

The V and J genes are TRBV4-3 and TRBJ2-2; TRBD2 aligns across 10 bases. This CDR3 is built from 17 residues. Looked up from germline, CDR1 is LGHNA and CDR2 is YSLEER. Losses at the gene ends were 0 bases for V and 5 bases for J; bases not matched to a gene: 6. This chain's CDR3 is CASSQELAGGTTGELFF. The DNA of the CDR3 is TGCGCCAGCAGCCAAGAATTAGCGGGAGGAACGACCGGGGAGCTGTTTTTT.

This clonotype has just a few counts. The chain employs TRBV28 and TRBJ2-7; D perhaps matches TRBD2 (6 bases). CDR1 and CDR2 from the germline V gene are MDHEN and SYDVKM. V lost 1 base, J lost 11 bases, and 12 bases lay in between. The CDR3 consists of 12 residues. The CDR3 coding sequence is TGTGCCAGCAGTTTATTGGATAGGGAGGAGTACTTC. It translates to CASSLLDREEYF. Complete variable domain (other parts from reference TRBV28 and TRBJ2-7): DVKVTQSSRYLVKRTGEKVFLECVQDMDHENMFWYRQDPGLGLRLIYFSYDVKMKEKGDIPEGYSVSREKKERFSLILESASTNQTSMYLCASSLLDREEYFGPGTRLTVT.

This clonotype was observed a few times. A read error may account for a junction end that differs from germline. The V and J genes are TRBV7-7 and TRBJ2-2; 10 bases fit TRBD2. Germline CDR1 SSHAT, CDR2 FNYEAQ (reference sequence). This CDR3 has 15 amino acids. In nucleotides, the CDR3 is TGTGCTAGCAGCCCAGGACTAGCGGCCACCGGGGAGCTGTTTTTT. It specifies CASSPGLAATGELFF. Full variable domain (missing parts from reference TRBV7-7 and TRBJ2-2): GAGVSQSPRYKVTKRGQDVTLRCDPISSHATLYWYQQALGQGPEFLTYFNYEAQPDKSGLPSDRFSAERPEGSISTLTIQRTEQRDSAMYRCASSPGLAATGELFFGEGSRLTVL.

This clonotype was found a few times. V gene TRBV28 combines with J gene TRBJ1-5, with 9 bases identical to TRBD1. Losses at the gene ends were 5 bases for V and 6 bases for J; bases not matched to a gene: 11. CDR3 size: 16 residues. Germline lookup yields CDR1 MDHEN and CDR2 SYDVKM. The CDR3 nucleotides read TGTGCCAGCAGTCCATGGGGACAGGGTCGTACTCAGCCCCAGCATTTT. As protein: CASSPWGQGRTQPQHF.

This clonotype has a handful of counts. This chain uses TRBV7-2 with TRBJ2-4, with 7 bases aligning to TRBD1. Per germline, CDR1 SGHTA and CDR2 FQGNSA. V lost 3 bases to trimming and J lost 4 bases; unmatched junction nucleotides: 3. The CDR3 has 14 residues. CDR3 in amino acids: CASSFSTGKNIQYF. The CDR3 DNA follows: TGTGCCAGCAGCTTCTCGACAGGGAAAAACATTCAGTACTTC.

The chain joins TRBV30 to TRBJ2-1, with TRBD2 matching over 11 bases. The V and J ends lost 4 bases and 4 bases, in that order; junction bases with no gene match: 6. Germline CDR1 reads GTSNPN; CDR2 reads SVGIG (reference sequence). The CDR3 length is 15 residues. The CDR3 region has the DNA TGTGCCTGGACGAGACTAGCGGGGCCTTACAATGAGCAGTTCTTC. Amino acids: CAWTRLAGPYNEQFF.

This clonotype showed up just a few times. The chain uses TRBV20-1 and TRBJ1-4; D is perhaps TRBD1 (5 bases). The CDR3 is 14 amino acids. CDR1 and CDR2 (germline): DFQATT, SNEGSKA (reference sequence). The germline V and J ends were trimmed by 1 base and 4 bases, with 10 bases remaining between them. Here the CDR3 DNA reads TGCAGTGCTAGAGCCTCAGGGTTTAATGAAAAACTGTTTTTT. Protein product: CSARASGFNEKLFF.

This clonotype was seen repeatedly, ten times or more. The V call is TRBV4-2, the J call TRBJ2-5; 9 nucleotides agree with TRBD1. Losses at the gene ends were 4 bases for V and 2 bases for J; bases not matched to a gene: 5. CDR3 size: 15 residues. Germline CDR1 is LGHNA and CDR2 is YNFKEQ. CDR3 nucleotides: TGTGCCAGCAGCCGGGGACAGGGAACACAAGAGACCCAGTACTTC. Amino acid sequence: CASSRGQGTQETQYF.

With respect to this clonotype: A much more abundant neighbour one base away suggests this may be a read error. The chain couples TRBV6-5 to TRBJ1-2, with 7 bases lining up with TRBD1. This CDR3 contains 13 residues. Germline V gives CDR1 MNHEY, CDR2 SVGAGI. The V and J ends lost 4 bases and 4 bases, in that order; junction bases with no gene match: 3. The chain's CDR3 is CASSCRQGYGYTF. The DNA for the CDR3 is TGTGCCAGCAGTTGCAGACAGGGCTATGGCTACACCTTC.

The V call is TRBV20-1, the J call TRBJ2-5; D ambiguous. Germline CDR1 and CDR2: DFQATT and SNEGSKA (reference sequence). The ends were cut back, 1 base at V and 5 bases at J, with 14 bases in the middle. CDR3 size: 14 residues. For the CDR3, the DNA is TGCAGTGCTAGAGGTTTTTCGGATTCGGAGACCCAGTACTTC. Its protein product is CSARGFSDSETQYF.

In its sample, this clonotype was seen once. This rearrangement joins TRBV25-1 to TRBJ2-3; D is ambiguous. CDR1 MGHDK and CDR2 SYGVNS come from the germline V gene. The CDR3 loop spans 15 amino acids. V lost 3 bases and J 4 bases, leaving 14 bases between the germline ends. As DNA, the CDR3 is TGTGCCAGCAGTGACGTGACACATCAGGCAGATACGCAGTATTTT. Its translation: CASSDVTHQADTQYF.

The gene calls are TRBV19 and TRBJ2-5; D not certain. The ends were cut back, 3 bases at V and 0 bases at J, with 8 bases in the middle. CDR1 and CDR2 (germline): LNHDA, SQIVND (reference sequence). The CDR3 contains 14 residues. CDR3: CASSIDGNQETQYF. CDR3 DNA sequence: TGTGCCAGTAGTATCGACGGAAACCAAGAGACCCAGTACTTC.

The table lists this clonotype with a few counts. The V call is TRBV20-1, the J call TRBJ2-1; the D call may be TRBD1 or TRBD2 (6 bases each). The CDR3 is 16 residues long. The V end lost 1 base, the J end lost 0 bases, and 13 bases lay between the germline ends. Germline V gene sequence: CDR1 DFQATT, CDR2 SNEGSKA (reference sequence). CDR3 region: CSARVAGGFSYNEQFF. The CDR3 coding sequence is TGCAGTGCTAGAGTGGCCGGGGGCTTCTCCTACAATGAGCAGTTCTTC.

The V and J genes are TRBV4-3 and TRBJ2-6; D remains unclear. V was trimmed by 0 bases and J by 0 bases, leaving 6 bases between them. The CDR3 runs 16 residues. Germline lookup yields CDR1 LGHNA and CDR2 YSLEER. As DNA, the CDR3 is TGCGCCAGCAGCCAAGAGCCAGCCTCTGGGGCCAACGTCCTGACTTTC. Its translation is CASSQEPASGANVLTF.

This clonotype was seen only a few times. The V gene is TRBV7-9, the J gene TRBJ2-3; a weak D match, TRBD1 (5 bases). Germline V gene lookup returns CDR1 SEHNR and CDR2 FQNEAQ (reference sequence). This CDR3 region has 14 residues. The V and J ends lost 5 bases and 3 bases respectively, with 12 bases between them. The CDR3 spells CASSLGAETDTQYF. The DNA of the CDR3 is TGTGCCAGCAGCCTAGGGGCGGAAACAGATACGCAGTATTTT.

The chain has TRBV29-1 and TRBJ2-7; 7 positions agree with TRBD1. The trim removed 7 bases at V and 6 bases at J, leaving 6 bases unmatched. CDR3 length: 11 residues. Germline V lookup: CDR1 SQVTM, CDR2 ANQGSEA. The CDR3 is CSAATGAEQYF. The CDR3 region has the DNA TGCAGCGCCGCAACAGGGGCCGAGCAGTACTTC.

The chain links TRBV11-2 to TRBJ2-4; possibly TRBD2 for D (6 bases). The CDR3 loop spans 19 amino acids. The germline V gene encodes CDR1 SGHAT and CDR2 FQNNGV. Deletions cut 5 bases from V and 0 bases from J, with 23 bases between. This CDR3 is CASSPGLSAGLLAKNIQYF. CDR3 nucleotide sequence: TGTGCCAGCAGCCCAGGATTAAGCGCGGGATTACTAGCCAAAAACATTCAGTACTTC. Supplemented by reference TRBV11-2 and TRBJ2-4, the full variable domain reads EAGVAQSPRYKIIEKRQSVAFWCNPISGHATLYWYQQILGQGPKLLIQFQNNGVVDDSQLPKDRFSAERLKGVDSTLKIQPAKLEDSAVYLCASSPGLSAGLLAKNIQYFGAGTRLSVL.

The chain is built from TRBV5-5 and TRBJ2-1; tentatively, D is TRBD2 (7 bases). The V and J ends lost 3 bases and 4 bases respectively, with 17 bases between them. CDR1 and CDR2 from the germline V gene are SGHKS and YYEKEE (reference sequence). The CDR3 totals 16 residues. The CDR3 DNA is TGTGCCAGCAGCTGGGCTCCAGCGGGACAATACAATGAGCAGTTCTTC. Protein sequence: CASSWAPAGQYNEQFF.

This sequence joins TRBV20-1 and TRBJ2-7, with 7 positions matching TRBD2. This CDR3 spans 19 amino acids. V was pared by 0 bases and J by 1 base, with 18 bases of the junction left unmatched. Germline loops: CDR1 DFQATT, CDR2 SNEGSKA (reference sequence). CDR3 in amino acids: CSARDELKSGTTRSYEQYF. CDR3 sequence (DNA): TGCAGTGCTAGAGATGAGCTCAAATCCGGGACTACAAGATCCTACGAGCAGTACTTC.

The chain has TRBV27 and TRBJ2-2; TRBD1 is a possible D gene (6 bases). V was trimmed by 5 bases and J by 5 bases, leaving 15 bases between them. Per germline, CDR1 MNHEY and CDR2 SMNVEV (reference sequence). The CDR3 contains 15 residues. The CDR3 region is CASSIRQVGTGELFF. In DNA, the CDR3 is TGTGCCAGCAGTATCCGACAGGTCGGGACCGGGGAGCTGTTTTTT.

This clonotype has just a few counts. This sequence joins TRBV20-1 and TRBJ2-7; TRBD2 agrees at 9 bases. The CDR3 totals 12 residues. Germline V CDR1 and CDR2: DFQATT, SNEGSKA (reference sequence). The trim removed 7 bases at V and 3 bases at J, leaving 4 bases unmatched. CDR3 amino acids: CSGTSALYEQYF. CDR3 bases: TGCAGTGGGACTAGCGCACTCTACGAGCAGTACTTC.

This clonotype was seen a handful of times. V gene TRBV28 combines with J gene TRBJ2-1, with 9 nucleotides matching TRBD2. The CDR3 is made up of 15 amino acids. Per the germline V gene, CDR1 is MDHEN and CDR2 is SYDVKM. Trimming took 5 bases from V and 0 from J; bases not matched to a gene: 2. The CDR3 here is CASSRAGGSYNEQFF. CDR3 nucleotide sequence: TGTGCCAGCAGTCGAGCGGGAGGCTCCTACAATGAGCAGTTCTTC.

This clonotype was counted at least ten times. The V call is TRBV7-9, the J call TRBJ2-2, with a tentative D call TRBD2 (6 bases). Trimming cost V 6 bases and J 0 bases, with 8 bases left between them. This CDR3 is built from 14 residues. Germline lookup yields CDR1 SEHNR and CDR2 FQNEAQ (reference sequence). The CDR3 sequence: CASRPSANTGELFF. CDR3 nucleotide sequence: TGTGCCAGCAGGCCTAGCGCGAACACCGGGGAGCTGTTTTTT. Full variable domain (outside the CDR3, taken from reference TRBV7-9 and TRBJ2-2): DTGVSQNPRHKITKRGQNVTFRCDPISEHNRLYWYRQTLGQGPEFLTYFQNEAQLEKSRLLSDRFSAERPKGSFSTLEIQRTEQGDSAMYLCASRPSANTGELFFGEGSRLTVL.

This clonotype turned up a few times. This rearrangement joins TRBV4-3 to TRBJ1-1; D remains ambiguous. The V and J ends lost 1 base and 3 bases respectively, with 6 bases between them. Germline assignment: CDR1 LGHNA and CDR2 YSLEER. The CDR3 runs 13 residues. CDR3: CASSQAWDTEAFF. The CDR3 nucleotides read TGCGCCAGCAGCCAAGCGTGGGACACTGAAGCTTTCTTT.

J is TRBJ2-3 and V is TRBV29-1, with D possibly TRBD2 on 6 matching bases. The CDR3 runs to 15 residues. Per germline, CDR1 SQVTM and CDR2 ANQGSEA. V lost 0 bases, J lost 10 bases, and 20 bases lay in between. CDR3 residues: CSVEEYSGVGGAQYF. The CDR3 coding sequence is TGCAGCGTTGAAGAGTATAGCGGAGTTGGGGGAGCGCAGTATTTT.

This clonotype has just a few counts. The J gene is TRBJ2-4, the V gene TRBV5-8, with D possibly TRBD1 on 6 matching bases. Germline V gene lookup returns CDR1 SGHTS and CDR2 YDEGEE. V was clipped by 6 bases and J by 8 bases, with 18 bases between them. There are 14 residues in the CDR3. The CDR3 region is CASIIQGATDIQYF. The CDR3 DNA is TGTGCCAGCATCATACAGGGTGCGACGGACATTCAGTACTTC.